This T cell receptor (beta chain) stems from a study of cytomegalovirus exposure and HLA in healthy donors. Study in general: An early data release held some 85 million unique TCRs from HLA-typed donors.

V trimming: 0 bases; J trimming: 4 bases; junction bases outside the gene matches: 12. Germline values: CDR1 MGHRA, CDR2 YSYEKL. The CDR3 consists of 19 residues. The study's findings and limits: TRBV6-2, TRBV6-3 and other indistinguishable V segments were excluded.

Researchers ran the PCR with 60 Vbeta and 13 Jbeta primers. Clones were sequenced by immunoSEQ multiplex PCR, and TCRdb holds only the in-frame ones, with some missing. The sample records nearly 200,000 clones, about 79% being singletons. Comment on this clone: As yet, its antigen is unknown.

The sequence derives from a boy younger than 10 in good health and CMV-seronegative. The chain couples TRBV4-1 to TRBJ2-1; TRBD2 agrees at 10 bases. Sequenced: PBMCs. The CDR3 region has the DNA TGCGCCAGCAGCCAAGAAAGCGGGGCTAGCGGGGGCCTTTACAATGAGCAGTTCTTC. Residues: CASSQESGASGGLYNEQFF.